This TCR beta chain stems from a study of T cell responses to AZD1222 COVID-19 vaccine. Study-level background: Second-dose intervals near 4 or 12 weeks were combined. Study-wide results and caveats: The study found Spike-specific TCR breadth and depth rose after two AZD1222 doses. The sample set comprised mostly white British donors with more females, and clonal diversity was possibly underestimated.

Generated by immunoSEQ multiplex PCR, the TCRdb table keeps only in-frame clones and is missing some. Of 160,000 or so clones listed, 90% are singletons. Unmatched junction bases numbered 10, after V lost 6 bases and J lost 5 bases. There are 14 residues in the CDR3. CDR1 and CDR2 (germline): MNHEY, SVGAGI. This clone was observed a few times. Its antigen is not known. The input for sequencing was peripheral blood, taken on day 0 of AZD1222 vaccination. V is TRBV6-5 and J is TRBJ2-7; the match to TRBD1 covers 7 bases. This sequence originates from an adult in good health. This CDR3 reads CASSQDRVVNEQYF. The DNA of the CDR3 is TGTGCCAGCAGCCAAGACAGGGTAGTCAACGAGCAGTACTTC.